This entry concerns a single T cell receptor beta chain. The record originates from a study of blood T cell repertoires in COVID-19. Study-level background: Both acute and convalescent COVID-19 samples were obtained from the United States, Italy and Spain. PBMCs, B-cell-depleted T cells, or T cells provided the cDNA or gDNA that made up the material.

Authors' processing steps: Quantification of nucleated cells was approximated via reference gene primer amplification. Libraries were prepared by immunoSEQ multiplex PCR; TCRdb keeps only in-frame clonotypes and omits some of them. V, J and clone size derive from that table, while D and trimming were established from the DNA sequence. The sample gives 280,000 or so clones, around 90% of which show up once; 9% to 9.5% is in the top ten. This CDR3 has 16 residues. Germline CDR1 SNHLY, CDR2 FYNNEI. J lost 3 bases, V lost 5 bases, and 12 bases had no gene match. The sample was peripheral blood. The chain uses TRBV2 and TRBJ1-2, with TRBD1 identical over 7 bases. This receptor was obtained from a young man with active or convalescent COVID-19. Here the CDR3 DNA reads TGTGCCAGCAGTTCCCCTCCGACAGGGAGCCACTATGGCTACACCTTC. It translates to CASSSPPTGSHYGYTF.